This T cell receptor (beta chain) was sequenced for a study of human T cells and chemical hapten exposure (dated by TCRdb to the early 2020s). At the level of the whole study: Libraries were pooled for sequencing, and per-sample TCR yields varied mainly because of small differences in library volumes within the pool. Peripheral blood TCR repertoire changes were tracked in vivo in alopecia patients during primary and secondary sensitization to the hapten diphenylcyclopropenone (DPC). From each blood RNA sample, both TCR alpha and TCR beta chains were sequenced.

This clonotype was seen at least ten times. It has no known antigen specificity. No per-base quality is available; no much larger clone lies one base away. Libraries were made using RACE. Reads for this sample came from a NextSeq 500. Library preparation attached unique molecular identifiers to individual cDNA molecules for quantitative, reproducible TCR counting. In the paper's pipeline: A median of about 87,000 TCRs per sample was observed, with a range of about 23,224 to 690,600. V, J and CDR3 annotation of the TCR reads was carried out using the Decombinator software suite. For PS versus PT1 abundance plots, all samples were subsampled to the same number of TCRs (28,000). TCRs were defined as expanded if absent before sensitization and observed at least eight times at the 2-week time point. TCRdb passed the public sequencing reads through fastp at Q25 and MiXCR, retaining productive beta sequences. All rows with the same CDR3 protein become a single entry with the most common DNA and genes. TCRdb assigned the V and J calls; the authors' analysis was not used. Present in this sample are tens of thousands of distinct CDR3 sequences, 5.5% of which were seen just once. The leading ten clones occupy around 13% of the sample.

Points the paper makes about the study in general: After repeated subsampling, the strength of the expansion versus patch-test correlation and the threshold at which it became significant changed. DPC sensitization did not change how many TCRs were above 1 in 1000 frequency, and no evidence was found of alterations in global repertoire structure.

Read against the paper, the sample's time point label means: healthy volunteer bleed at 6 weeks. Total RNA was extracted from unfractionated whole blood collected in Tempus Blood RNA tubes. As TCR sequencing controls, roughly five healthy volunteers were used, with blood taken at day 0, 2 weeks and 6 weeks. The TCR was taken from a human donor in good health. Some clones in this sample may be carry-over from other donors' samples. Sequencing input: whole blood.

The CDR3 reads CASSSNYPGEGEQFF. The bases read TGTGCCAGCAGCTCAAACTATCCGGGGGAGGGTGAGCAGTTCTTC. Recombination joined TRBV7-9 with TRBJ2-1, and 7 junction bases match TRBD2. The cysteine opens and the phenylalanine closes a CDR3 of 15 amino acids. Only the CDR3 DNA stays, 45 bases, in frame from base 1. Trimming removed 4 bases from V and 9 bases from J; the gene matches leave 12 bases unexplained. From the germline V gene (reference sequence), CDR1 is SEHNR and CDR2 is FQNEAQ. The CDR3 plus the reference TRBV7-9 and TRBJ2-1 genes for the other parts give the full variable domain: DTGVSQNPRHKITKRGQNVTFRCDPISEHNRLYWYRQTLGQGPEFLTYFQNEAQLEKSRLLSDRFSAERPKGSFSTLEIQRTEQGDSAMYLCASSSNYPGEGEQFFGPGTRLTVL.